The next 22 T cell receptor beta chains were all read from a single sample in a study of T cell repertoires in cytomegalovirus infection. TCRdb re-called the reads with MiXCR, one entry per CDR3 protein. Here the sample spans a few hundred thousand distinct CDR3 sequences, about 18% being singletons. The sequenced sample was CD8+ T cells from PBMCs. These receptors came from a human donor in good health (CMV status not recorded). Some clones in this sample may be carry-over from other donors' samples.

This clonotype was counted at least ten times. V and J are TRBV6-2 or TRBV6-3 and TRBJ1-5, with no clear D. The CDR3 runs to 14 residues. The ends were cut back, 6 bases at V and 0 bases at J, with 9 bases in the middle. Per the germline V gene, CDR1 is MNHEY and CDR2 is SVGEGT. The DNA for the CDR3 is TGTGCCAGCAGCCCCACGAATAGCAATCAGCCCCAGCATTTT. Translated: CASSPTNSNQPQHF.

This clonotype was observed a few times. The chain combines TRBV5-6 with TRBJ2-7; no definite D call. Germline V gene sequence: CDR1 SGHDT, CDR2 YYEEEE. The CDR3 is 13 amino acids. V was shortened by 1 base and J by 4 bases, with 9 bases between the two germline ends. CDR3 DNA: TGTGCCAGCAGCTTGCGCCGGTCTTACGAGCAGTACTTC. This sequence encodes CASSLRRSYEQYF.

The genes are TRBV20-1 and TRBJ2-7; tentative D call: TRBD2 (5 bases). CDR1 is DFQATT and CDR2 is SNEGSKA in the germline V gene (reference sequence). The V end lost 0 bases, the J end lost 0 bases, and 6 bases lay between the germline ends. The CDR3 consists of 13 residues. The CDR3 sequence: CSAREEGSYEQYF. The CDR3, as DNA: TGCAGTGCTAGAGAAGAGGGCTCCTACGAGCAGTACTTC.

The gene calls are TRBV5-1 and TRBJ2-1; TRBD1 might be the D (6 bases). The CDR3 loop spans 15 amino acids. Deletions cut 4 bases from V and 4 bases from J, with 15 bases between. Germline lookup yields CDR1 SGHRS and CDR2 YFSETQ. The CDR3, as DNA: TGCGCCAGCAGCACCACAGGGTTTCCTTACAATGAGCAGTTCTTC. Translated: CASSTTGFPYNEQFF. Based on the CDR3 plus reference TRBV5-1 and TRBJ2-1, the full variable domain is KAGVTQTPRYLIKTRGQQVTLSCSPISGHRSVSWYQQTPGQGLQFLFEYFSETQRNKGNFPGRFSGRQFSNSRSEMNVSTLELGDSALYLCASSTTGFPYNEQFFGPGTRLTVL.

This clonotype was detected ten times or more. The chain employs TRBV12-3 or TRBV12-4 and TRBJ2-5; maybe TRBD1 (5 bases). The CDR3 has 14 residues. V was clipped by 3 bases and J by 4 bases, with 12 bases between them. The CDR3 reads CASSLRQGGETQYF. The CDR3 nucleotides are TGTGCCAGCAGTTTGAGGCAGGGTGGAGAGACCCAGTACTTC.

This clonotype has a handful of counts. The CDR3 DNA reads as TGTGCCAGCAGTTTTCCAAGGGGGCTAGCGGGGGCTGGAGCCAAAAACATTCAGTACTTC. Protein: CASSFPRGLAGAGAKNIQYF. The chain uses TRBV28 and TRBJ2-4, with 10 nucleotides matching TRBD2. This CDR3 is built from 20 residues. The junction had 14 bases not matched to a gene; V was cut back by 3 bases and J by 0 bases. The V gene's germline CDR1 is MDHEN and CDR2 SYDVKM. The entire variable domain, with the rest obtained from reference TRBV28 and TRBJ2-4, is as follows: DVKVTQSSRYLVKRTGEKVFLECVQDMDHENMFWYRQDPGLGLRLIYFSYDVKMKEKGDIPEGYSVSREKKERFSLILESASTNQTSMYLCASSFPRGLAGAGAKNIQYFGAGTRLSVL.

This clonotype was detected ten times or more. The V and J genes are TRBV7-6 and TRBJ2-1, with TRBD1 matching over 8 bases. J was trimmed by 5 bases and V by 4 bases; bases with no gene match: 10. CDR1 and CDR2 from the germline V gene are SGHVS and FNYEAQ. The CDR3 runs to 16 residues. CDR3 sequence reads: CASSSPDRAPHNEQFF. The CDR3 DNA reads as TGTGCCAGCAGCTCCCCGGACAGGGCTCCCCACAATGAGCAGTTCTTC.

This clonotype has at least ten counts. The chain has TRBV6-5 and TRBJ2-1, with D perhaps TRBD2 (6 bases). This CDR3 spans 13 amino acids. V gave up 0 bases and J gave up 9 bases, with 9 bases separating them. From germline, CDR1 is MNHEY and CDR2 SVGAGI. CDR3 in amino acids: CASSYSGGGEQFF. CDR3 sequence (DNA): TGTGCCAGCAGTTACTCCGGGGGAGGTGAGCAGTTCTTC.

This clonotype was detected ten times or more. The CDR3 here is CASSPTTSYGYTF. CDR3 DNA: TGTGCCAGCAGCCCCACGACATCCTATGGCTACACCTTC. The chain is built from TRBV7-6 and TRBJ1-2; no reliable D call. V dropped 5 bases and J dropped 4 bases, with 11 bases sitting between them. The CDR3 spans 13 residues. The V gene's germline CDR1 is SGHVS and CDR2 FNYEAQ.

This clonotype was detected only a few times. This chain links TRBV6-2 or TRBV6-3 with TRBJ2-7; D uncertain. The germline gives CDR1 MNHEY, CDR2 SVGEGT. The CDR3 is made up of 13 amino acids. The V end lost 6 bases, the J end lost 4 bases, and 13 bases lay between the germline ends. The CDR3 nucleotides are TGTGCCAGCAGATCCACAGCCATGTACGAGCAGTACTTC. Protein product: CASRSTAMYEQYF.

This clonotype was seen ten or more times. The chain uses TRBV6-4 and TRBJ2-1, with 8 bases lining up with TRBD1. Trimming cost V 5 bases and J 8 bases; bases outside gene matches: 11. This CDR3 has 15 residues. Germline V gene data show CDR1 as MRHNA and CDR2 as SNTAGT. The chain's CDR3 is CASSSTLGQGDEQFF. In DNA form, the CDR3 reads TGTGCCAGCAGTTCCACGCTTGGACAGGGCGATGAGCAGTTCTTC.

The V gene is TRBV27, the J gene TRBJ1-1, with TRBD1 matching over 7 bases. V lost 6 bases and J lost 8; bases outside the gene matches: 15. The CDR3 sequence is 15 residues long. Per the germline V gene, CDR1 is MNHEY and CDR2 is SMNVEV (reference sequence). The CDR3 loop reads CASSPDLGGAEEAFF. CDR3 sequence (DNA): TGTGCCAGCAGCCCAGACTTAGGGGGCGCAGAGGAAGCTTTCTTT.

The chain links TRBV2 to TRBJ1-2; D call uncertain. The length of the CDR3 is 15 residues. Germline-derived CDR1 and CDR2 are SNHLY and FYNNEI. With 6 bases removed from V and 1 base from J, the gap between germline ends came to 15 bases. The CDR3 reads CASRVGTPSNYGYTF. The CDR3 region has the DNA TGTGCCAGCAGGGTCGGAACACCCAGTAACTATGGCTACACCTTC. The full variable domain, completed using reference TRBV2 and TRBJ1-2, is EPEVTQTPSHQVTQMGQEVILRCVPISNHLYFYWYRQILGQKVEFLVSFYNNEISEKSEIFDDQFSVERPDGSNFTLKIRSTKLEDSAMYFCASRVGTPSNYGYTFGSGTRLTVV.

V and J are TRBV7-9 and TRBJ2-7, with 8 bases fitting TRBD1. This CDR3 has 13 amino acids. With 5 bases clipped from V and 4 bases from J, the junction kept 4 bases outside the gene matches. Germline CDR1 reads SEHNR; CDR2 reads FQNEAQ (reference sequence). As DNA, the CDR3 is TGTGCCAGCAGCCACGGGACAGGATACGAGCAGTACTTC. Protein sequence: CASSHGTGYEQYF. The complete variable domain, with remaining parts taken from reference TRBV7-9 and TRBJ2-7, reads DTGVSQNPRHKITKRGQNVTFRCDPISEHNRLYWYRQTLGQGPEFLTYFQNEAQLEKSRLLSDRFSAERPKGSFSTLEIQRTEQGDSAMYLCASSHGTGYEQYFGPGTRLTVT.

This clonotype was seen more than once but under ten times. CDR3 loop: CASSSSGTGNSPLHF. The CDR3 bases are TGTGCCAGCAGCTCATCCGGGACAGGGAATTCACCCCTCCACTTT. The V and J genes are TRBV7-3 and TRBJ1-6, with 9 bases matching TRBD1. From germline, CDR1 is SGHTA and CDR2 FQGTGA. The CDR3 extends over 15 amino acids. Trimming cost V 4 bases and J 7 bases; bases outside gene matches: 5.

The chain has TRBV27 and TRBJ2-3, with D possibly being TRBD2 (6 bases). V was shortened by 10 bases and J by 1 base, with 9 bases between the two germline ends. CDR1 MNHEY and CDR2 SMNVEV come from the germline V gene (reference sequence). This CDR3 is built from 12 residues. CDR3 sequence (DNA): TGTGCCACCTCGGGGGGCACAGATACGCAGTATTTT. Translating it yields CATSGGTDTQYF.

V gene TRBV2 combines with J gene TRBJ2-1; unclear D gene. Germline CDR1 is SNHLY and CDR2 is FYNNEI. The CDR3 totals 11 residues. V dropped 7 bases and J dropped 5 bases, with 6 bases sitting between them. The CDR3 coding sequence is TGTGCCAGCACCGATAACAATGAGCAGTTCTTC. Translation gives CASTDNNEQFF.

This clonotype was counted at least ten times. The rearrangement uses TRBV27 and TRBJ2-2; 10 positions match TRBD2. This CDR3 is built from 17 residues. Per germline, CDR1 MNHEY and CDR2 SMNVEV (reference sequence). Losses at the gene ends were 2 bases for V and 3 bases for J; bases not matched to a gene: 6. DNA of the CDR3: TGTGCCAGCAGTTTAATCGCTAGCGGGGGATACACCGGGGAGCTGTTTTTT. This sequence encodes CASSLIASGGYTGELFF.

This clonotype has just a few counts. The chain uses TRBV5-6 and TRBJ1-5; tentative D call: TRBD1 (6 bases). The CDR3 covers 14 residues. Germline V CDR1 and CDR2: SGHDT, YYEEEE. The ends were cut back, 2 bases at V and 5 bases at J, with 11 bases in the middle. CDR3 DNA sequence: TGTGCCAGCAGCTTACAAAAGGGGGATCAGCCCCAGCATTTT. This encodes CASSLQKGDQPQHF.

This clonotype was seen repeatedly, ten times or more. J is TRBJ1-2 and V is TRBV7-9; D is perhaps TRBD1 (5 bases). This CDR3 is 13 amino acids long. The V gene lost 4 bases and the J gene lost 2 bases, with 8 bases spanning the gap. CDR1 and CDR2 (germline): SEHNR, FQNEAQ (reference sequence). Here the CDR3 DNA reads TGTGCCAGCAGCTCACGACAGAACTATGGCTACACCTTC. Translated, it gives CASSSRQNYGYTF. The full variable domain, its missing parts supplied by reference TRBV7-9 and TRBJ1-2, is DTGVSQNPRHKITKRGQNVTFRCDPISEHNRLYWYRQTLGQGPEFLTYFQNEAQLEKSRLLSDRFSAERPKGSFSTLEIQRTEQGDSAMYLCASSSRQNYGYTFGSGTRLTVV.

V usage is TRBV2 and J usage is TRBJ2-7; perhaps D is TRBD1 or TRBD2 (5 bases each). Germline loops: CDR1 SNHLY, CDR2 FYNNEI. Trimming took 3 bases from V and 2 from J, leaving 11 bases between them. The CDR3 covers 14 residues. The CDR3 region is CASSDRDHTYEQYF. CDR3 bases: TGTGCCAGCAGTGATCGGGACCACACCTACGAGCAGTACTTC. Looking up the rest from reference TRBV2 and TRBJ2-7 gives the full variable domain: EPEVTQTPSHQVTQMGQEVILRCVPISNHLYFYWYRQILGQKVEFLVSFYNNEISEKSEIFDDQFSVERPDGSNFTLKIRSTKLEDSAMYFCASSDRDHTYEQYFGPGTRLTVT.

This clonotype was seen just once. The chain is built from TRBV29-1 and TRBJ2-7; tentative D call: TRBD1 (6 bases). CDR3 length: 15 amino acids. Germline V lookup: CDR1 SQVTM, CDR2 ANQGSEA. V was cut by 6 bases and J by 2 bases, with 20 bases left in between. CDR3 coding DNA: TGCAGCGTGACCCCCTCGGCAGGGGAAACCTACGAGCAGTACTTC. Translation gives CSVTPSAGETYEQYF.